This T cell receptor beta chain was recovered during a study of blood T cell repertoires in COVID-19. About the study: Acute-phase and convalescent COVID-19 samples originated in the United States, Italy and Spain. T cells, B-cell-depleted T cells, or PBMCs supplied cDNA or gDNA.

Some clones are missing from TCRdb's copy, which holds only in-frame ones; the method was immunoSEQ multiplex PCR. The sample lists about 180,000 clones, about four fifths occurring once. Per germline, CDR1 MDHEN and CDR2 SYDVKM. This CDR3 spans 15 amino acids. Trimming removed 3 bases from V and 6 bases from J, with 15 bases in between. The receptor was isolated from a woman aged 60-70 years with COVID-19, enrolled during active disease. The chain employs TRBV28 and TRBJ1-5; D is perhaps TRBD1 (6 bases). Sequenced input: peripheral blood. The CDR3 spells CASSLRQVGTQPQHF. CDR3 nucleotide sequence: TGTGCCAGCAGTTTGAGACAGGTCGGGACTCAGCCCCAGCATTTT. The full variable domain, completed using reference TRBV28 and TRBJ1-5, is DVKVTQSSRYLVKRTGEKVFLECVQDMDHENMFWYRQDPGLGLRLIYFSYDVKMKEKGDIPEGYSVSREKKERFSLILESASTNQTSMYLCASSLRQVGTQPQHFGDGTRLSIL.